Presented here are 23 T cell receptor beta chains from one specimen sequenced in a study of T cell changes during pregnancy in multiple sclerosis. Repertoires were generated with immunoSEQ multiplex PCR, while TCRdb's copy carries only in-frame clones and drops some. In the table there are 95,000 to 100,000 clones, under 95% of which are singletons. Sample: peripheral blood, taken after pregnancy. The source of these receptors is a female donor in good health, enrolled as a control in a pregnancy study.

This rearrangement joins TRBV28 to TRBJ1-2, with D possibly being TRBD1 (5 bases). Germline V gene sequence: CDR1 MDHEN, CDR2 SYDVKM. This CDR3 spans 13 amino acids. V lost 3 bases to trimming and J lost 2 bases, with 7 bases between them. CDR3 bases: TGTGCCAGCAGTTTTCGACAGAACTATGGCTACACCTTC. This sequence encodes CASSFRQNYGYTF.

The chain links TRBV7-9 to TRBJ2-1; D is uncertain. This CDR3 is 12 amino acids long. The germline V gene encodes CDR1 SEHNR and CDR2 FQNEAQ (reference sequence). V was clipped by 7 bases and J by 3 bases, with 7 bases between them. The CDR3 region has the DNA TGTGCCAGCAAAAGAGTCTACAATGAGCAGTTCTTC. Its protein is CASKRVYNEQFF.

This chain links TRBV4-1 with TRBJ2-1, with D perhaps matching TRBD1 (7 bases). The CDR3 contains 17 residues. Per the germline V gene, CDR1 is MGHRA and CDR2 is YSYEKL. V shed 4 bases and J shed 0 bases, with 16 bases lying between them. CDR3 amino acids: CASSPFSGGSSYNEQFF. The CDR3 region has the DNA TGCGCCAGCAGCCCTTTCTCAGGGGGGAGCTCCTACAATGAGCAGTTCTTC.

This rearrangement joins TRBV11-2 to TRBJ1-1; tentatively, D is TRBD1 (5 bases). This CDR3 contains 16 residues. Germline V gene data show CDR1 as SGHAT and CDR2 as FQNNGV. The germline V and J ends were trimmed by 6 bases and 1 base, with 18 bases remaining between them. CDR3 loop: CASSPVRGTPNTEAFF. DNA for the CDR3: TGTGCCAGCAGTCCCGTCCGTGGGACTCCGAACACTGAAGCTTTCTTT.

This clone was seen a few times. The V and J genes are TRBV5-1 and TRBJ2-1; 8 bases align to TRBD2. Germline CDR1 SGHRS, CDR2 YFSETQ. CDR3 length equals 11 residues. V was clipped by 6 bases and J by 14 bases; unmatched bases: 7. The CDR3 region is CASKSGRVEFF. Written as DNA, the CDR3 is TGCGCCAGCAAAAGCGGGAGAGTGGAGTTCTTC.

This chain joins TRBV5-1 and TRBJ2-1, with TRBD1 identical over 8 bases. Germline V gives CDR1 SGHRS, CDR2 YFSETQ. Trimming removed 0 bases from V and 0 bases from J; junction bases left unmatched: 8. CDR3 length: 18 amino acids. Written as DNA, the CDR3 is TGCGCCAGCAGCTTGGTTCCAGGGGGCCTTAGCTCCTACAATGAGCAGTTCTTC. This codes for CASSLVPGGLSSYNEQFF.

The chain joins TRBV10-3 to TRBJ2-3; 10 nucleotides align to TRBD2. The germline V gene has CDR1 ENHRY and CDR2 SYGVKD. The V gene end was trimmed by 4 bases and the J gene end by 1 base; junction bases not matched to a gene: 5. The CDR3 sequence is 16 residues long. CDR3 DNA sequence: TGTGCCATCAGTGCTCTAGCGGGGGCGGGCACAGATACGCAGTATTTT. Its protein product is CAISALAGAGTDTQYF.

The V gene is TRBV30, the J gene TRBJ2-5, with D maybe TRBD1 (6 bases). Trimming removed 1 base at V and 1 base at J, with 13 bases between. The CDR3 covers 15 residues. The germline gives CDR1 GTSNPN, CDR2 SVGIG (reference sequence). CDR3 DNA sequence: TGTGCCTGGAGTGGGAGCAGGGGAGTCCAAGAGACCCAGTACTTC. It specifies CAWSGSRGVQETQYF.

The chain has TRBV11-3 and TRBJ2-1, with 7 bases fitting TRBD2. This CDR3 spans 16 amino acids. The germline CDR1 and CDR2 sequences are SGHNT and YENEEA. J lost 9 bases, V lost 5 bases, and 16 bases had no gene match. In nucleotides, the CDR3 is TGTGCCAGCAGCCTCAGCGGGGTCCACCACAATGGTGAGCAGTTCTTC. Encoded protein: CASSLSGVHHNGEQFF.

The chain links TRBV6-6 to TRBJ2-1; TRBD2 matches 8 bases. The CDR3 runs 10 residues. CDR1 is MNHNY, CDR2 SVGAGI, per germline (reference sequence). V lost 7 bases to trimming and J lost 12 bases; unmatched junction nucleotides: 2. The CDR3 is CASKSGGQFF. DNA of the CDR3: TGTGCCAGCAAGAGCGGGGGGCAGTTCTTC.

The CDR3 sequence is CAISEIREETQYF. In DNA, the CDR3 is TGTGCCATCAGTGAGATCCGGGAAGAGACCCAGTACTTC. The J gene is TRBJ2-5, the V gene TRBV10-3; D ambiguous. Trimming took off 2 bases at V and 3 bases at J, with 7 bases between the two ends. This CDR3 region has 13 residues. Germline-derived CDR1 and CDR2 are ENHRY and SYGVKD.

The V and J genes are TRBV30 and TRBJ1-2; 10 nucleotides align to TRBD1. V shed 8 bases and J 5 bases; nucleotides not matched to a gene: 5. Germline loops: CDR1 GTSNPN, CDR2 SVGIG (reference sequence). The CDR3 has 12 amino acids. The CDR3 protein is CARQDRGYGYTF. The CDR3 DNA sequence: TGTGCCCGCCAGGACAGGGGGTATGGCTACACCTTC.

This clone showed up just once. The gene calls are TRBV7-3 and TRBJ2-7; 10 bases line up with TRBD2. CDR1 and CDR2 from the germline V gene are SGHTA and FQGTGA. V lost 4 bases and J lost 6; bases outside the gene matches: 12. This CDR3 region has 16 residues. The CDR3: CASSSGVAGGSREQYF. The CDR3 coding sequence is TGTGCCAGCAGCTCAGGGGTAGCGGGGGGATCCCGCGAGCAGTACTTC.

The chain employs TRBV10-1 and TRBJ2-7, with D perhaps matching TRBD2 (5 bases). Germline V gene lookup returns CDR1 WNHNN and CDR2 SYGVQD (reference sequence). V lost 0 bases and J 6 bases, leaving 9 bases between the germline ends. The length of the CDR3 is 13 residues. CDR3 in DNA: TGCGCCAGCAGTGAGTCCCGGGGTACCGAGCAGTACTTC. Translation: CASSESRGTEQYF.

The J gene is TRBJ2-7, the V gene TRBV11-3; a weak D match, TRBD2 (5 bases). Trimming removed 1 base from V and 0 bases from J, with 10 bases in between. The CDR3 contains 15 residues. CDR1 and CDR2 (germline): SGHNT, YENEEA. The CDR3 DNA reads as TGTGCCAGCAGCTTAGGGGCTAGCCCCTCCTACGAGCAGTACTTC. It codes for CASSLGASPSYEQYF.

V and J are TRBV19 and TRBJ2-3; D remains ambiguous. V was pared by 4 bases and J by 4 bases, with 9 bases between. The germline gives CDR1 LNHDA, CDR2 SQIVND (reference sequence). The CDR3 extends over 13 amino acids. The CDR3 bases are TGTGCCAGTAGTAGGGCGAGAGCAGATACGCAGTATTTT. Protein sequence: CASSRARADTQYF. Full variable domain (rest looked up from reference TRBV19 and TRBJ2-3): DGGITQSPKYLFRKEGQNVTLSCEQNLNHDAMYWYRQDPGQGLRLIYYSQIVNDFQKGDIAEGYSVSREKKESFPLTVTSAQKNPTAFYLCASSRARADTQYFGPGTRLTVL.

V is TRBV28 and J is TRBJ2-7, with TRBD1 matching over 11 bases. V was clipped by 8 bases and J by 6 bases; unmatched bases: 9. CDR1 is MDHEN, CDR2 SYDVKM, per germline. This CDR3 is 14 amino acids long. CDR3 residues: CASGPGQGAFEQYF. The CDR3 DNA reads TGTGCCAGCGGCCCTGGACAGGGGGCTTTCGAGCAGTACTTC.

V gene TRBV7-9 combines with J gene TRBJ2-6; 11 bases are a match to TRBD1. J lost 3 bases, V lost 6 bases, and 7 bases had no gene match. The CDR3 extends over 17 amino acids. CDR1 SEHNR and CDR2 FQNEAQ come from the germline V gene (reference sequence). The CDR3 coding sequence is TGTGCCAGCAGACCCGGGACAGGGGGACGTGGGGCCAACGTCCTGACTTTC. It yields the protein CASRPGTGGRGANVLTF.

The chain combines TRBV7-9 with TRBJ1-2; D is possibly TRBD1 (6 bases). Germline V lookup: CDR1 SEHNR, CDR2 FQNEAQ (reference sequence). The CDR3 totals 16 residues. V was shortened by 1 base and J by 4 bases, with 16 bases between the two germline ends. CDR3 residues: CASSLVPDRSSYGYTF. The CDR3 DNA follows: TGTGCCAGCAGCTTAGTTCCCGACAGGAGTAGCTATGGCTACACCTTC.

V usage is TRBV28 and J usage is TRBJ2-3; TRBD2 matches 11 bases. V was pared by 4 bases and J by 3 bases, with 18 bases of the junction left unmatched. Germline V gene lookup returns CDR1 MDHEN and CDR2 SYDVKM. This CDR3 region has 20 residues. The CDR3 bases are TGTGCCAGCAGTTCCTTGACTAGCGGGATCCTTGTGGGCGCGACAGATACGCAGTATTTT. It is translated as CASSSLTSGILVGATDTQYF.

This clone was seen more than once but under ten times. J is TRBJ2-7 and V is TRBV5-6, with TRBD2 matching 9 bases. The CDR3 totals 17 residues. CDR1 is SGHDT, CDR2 YYEEEE, per germline. V was clipped by 0 bases and J by 0 bases; unmatched bases: 7. The CDR3 sequence: CASSLAGSRGGSYEQYF. DNA of the CDR3: TGTGCCAGCAGCTTGGCCGGTTCGCGGGGGGGCTCCTACGAGCAGTACTTC.

The chain employs TRBV18 and TRBJ2-7; the D gene is possibly TRBD1 (6 bases). CDR3 length: 13 residues. CDR1 is KGHSH, CDR2 LQKENI, per germline. Trimming removed 4 bases at V and 0 bases at J, with 7 bases between. The CDR3 DNA reads TGTGCCAGCTCACGGACAGCCTCCTACGAGCAGTACTTC. Its translation: CASSRTASYEQYF.

The chain has TRBV20-1 and TRBJ1-1, with D perhaps TRBD1 (5 bases). V was clipped by 6 bases and J by 8 bases, with 10 bases between them. The germline CDR1 and CDR2 sequences are DFQATT and SNEGSKA (reference sequence). The CDR3 length is 10 residues. The CDR3 is CSASRGEAFF. Here the CDR3 DNA reads TGCAGTGCATCTCGGGGGGAAGCTTTCTTT.